This is a list of T cell receptor beta chains from one sample in a study of CD8+ T cells in alopecia areata. TCRdb's table, derived via immunoSEQ multiplex PCR, lists solely in-frame clones and lacks some. This table holds about 99,000 clones, just over 85% found once. The sequencing here drew on CD8+ T cells sorted from blood, taken around week 30, from a patient treated with tofacitinib. These receptors all come from a human donor with alopecia areata. CDR3s include the opening cysteine and the closing phenylalanine or tryptophan. Each record gives: D gene, V gene, J gene, clone size, CDR3 DNA, CDR3 protein. D genes are given only for firm matches. Not every row has a clone size; where given, it reads once, few, many or a size class.

TRBD2,TRBV18,TRBJ2-7,.,TGTGCCAGCTCACCCAGGACTAGCGGGGGGACGGACGAGCAGTACTTC,CASSPRTSGGTDEQYF
TRBD2,TRBV7-9,TRBJ2-3,once,TGTGCCAGCAGCCAAACTAGCGGGGGGGCGTCAGATACGCAGTATTTT,CASSQTSGGASDTQYF
.,TRBV6-5,TRBJ2-3,.,TGTGCCAGCACAAACCAGGGATTAGATACGCAGTATTTT,CASTNQGLDTQYF
TRBD2,TRBV19,TRBJ2-1,.,TGTGCCAGTAGTATAACGGCGGGGGGCTACAATGAGCAGTTCTTC,CASSITAGGYNEQFF
TRBD1,TRBV7-6,TRBJ1-3,.,TGTGCCAGCAGCTTCTCAGGACAGGGAGCGGGAAACACCATATATTTT,CASSFSGQGAGNTIYF
TRBD1,TRBV28,TRBJ2-7,once,TGTGCCAGCAGTTCTACTTCAGGGGGCTACGAGCAGTACTTC,CASSSTSGGYEQYF
TRBD1,TRBV6-5,TRBJ2-2,few,TGTGCCAGCAGTCAGGGACAGGGATACGGGGAGCTGTTTTTT,CASSQGQGYGELFF
TRBD2,TRBV9,TRBJ2-1,.,TGTGCCAGCAGCGTGTCACTAGCGCCCTACAATGAGCAGTTCTTC,CASSVSLAPYNEQFF
TRBD2,TRBV9,TRBJ2-7,once,TGTGCCAGCAGCCCAACAGCGGGGGTAAGCTACGAGCAGTACTTC,CASSPTAGVSYEQYF
.,TRBV7-9,TRBJ1-1,.,TGTGCCAGCAGCTTAAGCGGAGGCCGTGGGTCCACTGAAGCTTTCTTT,CASSLSGGRGSTEAFF
.,TRBV5-6,TRBJ2-1,.,TGTGCCAGCAGCTTCCCCGGGACACTAACCCATGAGCAGTTCTTC,CASSFPGTLTHEQFF
.,TRBV29-1,TRBJ2-1,.,TGCAGCGTTGACAAGCAGTACAATGAGCAGTTCTTC,CSVDKQYNEQFF
TRBD1,TRBV11-2,TRBJ1-5,.,TGTGCCAGCAGCTTAGTACAGGGGACCCAGCCCCAGCATTTT,CASSLVQGTQPQHF
.,TRBV29-1,TRBJ2-3,few,TGCAGCGTTACCACAGATACGCAGTATTTT,CSVTTDTQYF
.,TRBV5-4,TRBJ2-1,.,TGTGCCAGCAGCTTGGTGGCCGGGGAGTACGGCAATGAGCAGTTCTTC,CASSLVAGEYGNEQFF
.,TRBV7-9,TRBJ2-3,.,TGTGCCAGCAGCCTCCTACTAGGGGACGATACGCAGTATTTT,CASSLLLGDDTQYF
TRBD2,TRBV7-2,TRBJ2-5,.,TGTGCCAGCAGCTCTTCAGCGGGAGTAAAAGAGACCCAGTACTTC,CASSSSAGVKETQYF
.,TRBV4-1,TRBJ2-7,.,TGCGCCAGCAGCCAAGAAAGCTCCACCTACGAGCAGTACTTC,CASSQESSTYEQYF
.,TRBV12-5,TRBJ2-7,.,TGTGCTAGTGGTTTGTTTGGGCTCTCCTACGAGCAGTACTTC,CASGLFGLSYEQYF
.,TRBV29-1,TRBJ1-2,.,TGCAGCGTTGAAGATCTAGAGGGGTGGTATGGCTACACCTTC,CSVEDLEGWYGYTF
.,TRBV29-1,TRBJ2-7,once,TGCAGCGTTGCAGGGATCTCCTACGAGCAGTACTTC,CSVAGISYEQYF
.,TRBV7-8,TRBJ2-1,.,TGTGCCAGCAGCTTACTTAAGGAGCGGCGGGGAATCAATGAGCAGTTCTTC,CASSLLKERRGINEQFF
TRBD2,TRBV9,TRBJ2-3,.,TGTGCCAGCAGCGGCCTAGCGGGAGTCGGGGATACGCAGTATTTT,CASSGLAGVGDTQYF
.,TRBV10-3,TRBJ2-7,.,TGTGCCATCAGCGGACGTAAGTTACCCTACGAGCAGTACTTC,CAISGRKLPYEQYF
.,TRBV7-8,TRBJ1-1,once,TGTGCCAGCAGCTTGGGGACATCTGGGACTGAAGCTTTCTTT,CASSLGTSGTEAFF
TRBD1,TRBV7-9,TRBJ1-6,.,TGTGCCAGCAGTTCGACAGGGAGTAAAGGATCACCCCTCCACTTT,CASSSTGSKGSPLHF
.,TRBV9,TRBJ2-5,once,TGTGCCAGCAGCCGTAGGACGAGGGCGCCAGAGGAGACCCAGTACTTC,CASSRRTRAPEETQYF
.,TRBV4-1,TRBJ2-2,.,TGCGCCAGCAGCCAAGGGATGAGGGCCGGGGAGCTGTTTTTT,CASSQGMRAGELFF
.,TRBV27,TRBJ2-1,few,TGTGCCAGCAGTTTGGTGGGGACCTACAATGAGCAGTTCTTC,CASSLVGTYNEQFF
.,TRBV27,TRBJ1-2,.,TGTGCCAGCAGCTTTGCGGGGTCCGGCTACACCTTC,CASSFAGSGYTF
.,TRBV29-1,TRBJ2-7,.,TGCAGCGCCAGACAGGTGGGGCAGACCTACGAGCAGTACTTC,CSARQVGQTYEQYF